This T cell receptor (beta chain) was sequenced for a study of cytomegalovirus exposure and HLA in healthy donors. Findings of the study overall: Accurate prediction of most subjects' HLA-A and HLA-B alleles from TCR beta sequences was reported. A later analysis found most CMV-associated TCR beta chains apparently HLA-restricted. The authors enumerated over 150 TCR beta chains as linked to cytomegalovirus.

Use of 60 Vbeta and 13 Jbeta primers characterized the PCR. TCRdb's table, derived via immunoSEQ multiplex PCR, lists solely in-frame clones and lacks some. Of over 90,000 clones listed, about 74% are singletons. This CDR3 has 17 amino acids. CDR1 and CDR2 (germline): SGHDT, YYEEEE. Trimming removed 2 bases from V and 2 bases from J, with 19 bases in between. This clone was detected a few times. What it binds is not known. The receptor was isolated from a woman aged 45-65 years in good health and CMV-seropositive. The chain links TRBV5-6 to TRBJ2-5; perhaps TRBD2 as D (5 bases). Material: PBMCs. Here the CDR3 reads CASSFYLLEVGQETQYF. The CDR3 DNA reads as TGTGCCAGCAGCTTCTACCTTTTGGAGGTGGGGCAAGAGACCCAGTACTTC.